This is a list of T cell receptor beta chains from one sample in a study of CD4+ T cells in melanoma. TCRdb keeps only in-frame clones here, not all; method: immunoSEQ multiplex PCR. The sample records around 100,000 clones, around 93% being singletons. The sample consisted of peripheral blood. Receptors were obtained from a human donor with melanoma. Each CDR3 is given without its conserved first and last residue. The order of the fields is V gene, J gene, CDR3 protein.

TRBV7-2	TRBJ1-2	ASSLWQEILYGYT
TRBV23-1	TRBJ2-7	ASSQSTPPGQVGRRLFPSFQQY
TRBV18	TRBJ2-7	ASSPASGSYEQY
TRBV4-3	TRBJ2-6	ASSQDPHRSRGSGANVLT
TRBV28	TRBJ1-1	ASSLPTGRTEAF
TRBV28	TRBJ2-7	ASPGQGGEQY
TRBV5-1	TRBJ1-6	ASSEQGLVYNSPLH
TRBV5-1	TRBJ1-2	ASSLETPNYGYT
TRBV2	TRBJ2-3	ASSTGTASTDTQY
TRBV29-1	TRBJ2-3	SVDVPAGSHTQY
TRBV9	TRBJ1-6	ASSDGTGDSPLH
TRBV7-9	TRBJ2-3	ASSLSGFQY
TRBV5-1	TRBJ2-3	ASSPAGHEKRDTQY
TRBV28	TRBJ2-7	ASGGDTYEQY
TRBV5-4	TRBJ2-1	ATMGALRNEQF
TRBV4-1	TRBJ2-7	ASSPSRDSSYEQY
TRBV10-1	TRBJ2-1	ASSESGGSYNEQF
TRBV5-4	TRBJ2-3	ASSGGNTQY
TRBV5-4	TRBJ2-2	ASSLAWWEEGTGELF
TRBV6-1	TRBJ1-2	ASATEPTIYGYT
TRBV7-9	TRBJ2-5	ASSFKGETQY
TRBV7-3	TRBJ2-3	ASSLGLAGGTDTQY
TRBV5-1	TRBJ1-2	ASSFEGTLNLDYGYT
TRBV5-1	TRBJ1-2	ASSLEQNYGYT
TRBV14	TRBJ2-1	ASSSTGSSYNEQF
TRBV20-1	TRBJ2-5	SLMGGETQY
TRBV18	TRBJ2-1	ASSLLAGEGNEQF
TRBV19	TRBJ1-4	ASSTDPNEKLF
TRBV4-3	TRBJ2-5	ASSQDTGPGAQY
TRBV5-1	TRBJ2-5	ASSLGAGWETQY
TRBV6-1	TRBJ1-2	ASSEWDTII
TRBV7-9	TRBJ1-1	ASSPQGGTEAF
TRBV12-1	TRBJ1-5	ASSCGTDNSNQPQH
TRBV2	TRBJ1-5	ASSQKENQPQH
TRBV5-1	TRBJ2-1	ASSLGAGRNEQF
TRBV28	TRBJ1-2	ASSGTAVYGYT
TRBV5-4	TRBJ1-1	ASSLTGVTEAF
TRBV11-2	TRBJ1-2	ASSYRVRNGYT
TRBV9	TRBJ2-7	ASSVGDSSSYEQY
TRBV4-3	TRBJ2-5	ASSRSGEAQETQY
TRBV5-1	TRBJ2-4	ASSPRTGIAKNIQY